The clone carrying this TCR beta chain appeared many times. Its antigen is unidentified. Sequenced material consisted of expressed TCRB transcripts (all of the isolated RNA was reverse transcribed). Assay used: immunoSEQ multiplex PCR; TCRdb lists only in-frame clones, some missing. The table has some 200,000 clones, approximately 10% seen once. These data originate in a study of beta chain features in type 1 diabetes. Study findings and constraints: The study left unresolved whether HLA type influences TCRB rearrangement. cDNA-based sequencing might over-represent cells highly expressing TCR.

Each of the CD4+ naive, central memory, regulatory and stem cell-like memory populations was sorted via CD45RO/CCR7/CD25/CD127/CD95/CD27. The CDR3 is 18 residues long. CDR1 is MGHRA and CDR2 is YSYEKL in the germline V gene. V lost 3 bases to trimming and J lost 2 bases; unmatched junction nucleotides: 9. The source material was central memory CD4+ T cells from blood. The clonotype comes from a man aged 18-30 years in good health. This rearrangement joins TRBV4-1 to TRBJ2-3; 12 bases are shared with TRBD2. The CDR3: CASSQTGLAGPHTDTQYF. As DNA, the CDR3 is TGCGCCAGCAGCCAGACTGGACTAGCGGGACCTCACACAGATACGCAGTATTTT.